Listed here are 9 T cell receptor beta chains from one sample, sequenced in a study of blood T cell repertoires in COVID-19. Clones were read by immunoSEQ multiplex PCR, and TCRdb kept only the in-frame ones, dropping some. The sample consists of about 270,000 clones, around 88% of them appearing once. Material for sequencing was peripheral blood. The receptor source for this set is an elderly woman with COVID-19, enrolled during active disease.

The V call is TRBV30, the J call TRBJ1-2; no definite D call. The germline V and J ends were trimmed by 8 bases and 2 bases, with 9 bases remaining between them. The CDR3 length is 11 residues. Germline values: CDR1 GTSNPN, CDR2 SVGIG (reference sequence). CDR3 sequence reads: CALELNYGYTF. CDR3 sequence (DNA): TGTGCCCTAGAATTAAACTATGGCTACACCTTC.

V and J are TRBV12-3 or TRBV12-4 and TRBJ2-5; the D is unclear. The CDR3 contains 11 residues. The V and J ends lost 3 bases and 5 bases respectively, with 4 bases between them. CDR3 sequence: CASSFMETQYF. The CDR3 coding sequence is TGTGCCAGCAGTTTTATGGAGACCCAGTACTTC.

V and J are TRBV28 and TRBJ2-1, with 8 bases fitting TRBD2. The CDR3 runs 19 residues. The J segment lost 0 bases and the V segment lost 6 bases, leaving 16 bases of the junction unmatched. The germline V gene has CDR1 MDHEN and CDR2 SYDVKM. This CDR3 is CASRPLVNTGTSSYNEQFF. The DNA for the CDR3 is TGTGCCAGCAGGCCACTGGTAAACACCGGGACTAGCTCCTACAATGAGCAGTTCTTC.

The V call is TRBV11-3, the J call TRBJ2-1; D possibly corresponds to TRBD1 (6 bases). The CDR3 extends over 13 amino acids. V lost 5 bases and J 4 bases, leaving 9 bases between the germline ends. From germline, CDR1 is SGHNT and CDR2 YENEEA. In DNA, the CDR3 is TGTGCCAGCAGCATTCAGGGGTACAATGAGCAGTTCTTC. Residues: CASSIQGYNEQFF.

The chain is built from TRBV10-3 and TRBJ1-1; TRBD1 is a possible D gene (5 bases). This CDR3 is 15 amino acids long. Germline lookup yields CDR1 ENHRY and CDR2 SYGVKD. Trimming pared 5 bases from V and 0 bases from J, leaving 13 bases between. DNA of the CDR3: TGTGCCATCAGTACGGCCTGGGGCCTGAACACTGAAGCTTTCTTT. Amino acid sequence: CAISTAWGLNTEAFF.

The chain employs TRBV7-6 and TRBJ2-3; no clear D gene. There are 12 residues in the CDR3. V gave up 4 bases and J gave up 1 base, with 3 bases separating them. Germline lookup yields CDR1 SGHVS and CDR2 FNYEAQ. CDR3 bases: TGTGCCAGCAGCTCGGGCACAGATACGCAGTATTTT. This codes for CASSSGTDTQYF. Full variable domain (rest looked up from reference TRBV7-6 and TRBJ2-3): GAGVSQSPRYKVTKRGQDVALRCDPISGHVSLYWYRQALGQGPEFLTYFNYEAQQDKSGLPNDRFSAERPEGSISTLTIQRTEQRDSAMYRCASSSGTDTQYFGPGTRLTVL.

The chain employs TRBV7-7 and TRBJ2-2; D might be TRBD1 (6 bases). Deletions cut 4 bases from V and 5 bases from J, with 20 bases between. In germline, CDR1 is SSHAT, CDR2 FNYEAQ (reference sequence). The CDR3 runs to 17 residues. The CDR3 DNA reads as TGTGCCAGCAGCTCAAGTGGGACACCGAAGGTAACCGGGGAGCTGTTTTTT. Protein sequence: CASSSSGTPKVTGELFF.

J is TRBJ1-3 and V is TRBV4-2; D gene unclear. Between the trimmed V and J ends, which lost 0 bases and 2 bases, there was a span of 5 bases. This CDR3 is 14 amino acids long. Germline V gene lookup returns CDR1 LGHNA and CDR2 YNFKEQ. DNA for the CDR3: TGTGCCAGCAGCCAAGAACTGACTGGAAACACCATATATTTT. Protein product: CASSQELTGNTIYF.

The chain uses TRBV5-1 and TRBJ1-2, with 11 bases identical to TRBD1. J was trimmed by 6 bases and V by 0 bases; bases with no gene match: 4. This CDR3 contains 15 residues. The germline gives CDR1 SGHRS, CDR2 YFSETQ. The CDR3 here is CASSLAEDRGHGYTF. The CDR3 coding sequence is TGCGCCAGCAGCTTGGCAGAGGACAGGGGGCATGGCTACACCTTC.